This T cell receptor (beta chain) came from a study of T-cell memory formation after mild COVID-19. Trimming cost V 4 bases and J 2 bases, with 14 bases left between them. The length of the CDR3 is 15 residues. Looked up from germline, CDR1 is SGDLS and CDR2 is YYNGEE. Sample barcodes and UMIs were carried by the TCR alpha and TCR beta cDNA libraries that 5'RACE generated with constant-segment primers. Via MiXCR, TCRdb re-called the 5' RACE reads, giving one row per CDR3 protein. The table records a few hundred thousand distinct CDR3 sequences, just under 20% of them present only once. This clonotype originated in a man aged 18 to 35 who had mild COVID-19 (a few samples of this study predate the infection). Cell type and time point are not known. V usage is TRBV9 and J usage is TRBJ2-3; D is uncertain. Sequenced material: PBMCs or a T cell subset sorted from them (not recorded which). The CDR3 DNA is TGTGCCAGCAGCCGCCGAAGGGTGACCACAGATACGCAGTATTTT. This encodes CASSRRRVTTDTQYF.